The clone carrying this T cell receptor beta chain was found a few times. Its antigen remains unknown. Looked up from germline, CDR1 is SGHRS and CDR2 is YFSETQ. V shed 4 bases and J 4 bases; nucleotides not matched to a gene: 7. CDR3 length equals 14 residues. These data are taken from a study of blood T cells in healthy people across ages. Whole-study findings and limits: Significant beta diversity loss was already apparent by age approximately 42, declining roughly linearly. The study found TCR beta diversity correlated strongly with naive T cell percentage. Greater diversity and more naive CD4+ cells were seen in long-lived donors than in aged donors.

For the second PCR, which ran for roughly 7 to 11 cycles, a sample-barcoded 5' primer and a J-beta primer mix were used. MiXCR was run by TCRdb on the 5' RACE reads, yielding one entry per CDR3 protein. Among roughly 1.6 million distinct CDR3 sequences listed, 30% to 40% were seen once. The TCR comes from a woman under 40 in good health. Sequencing was carried out using blood. The gene calls are TRBV5-1 and TRBJ1-2; 7 bases agree with TRBD1. For the CDR3, the DNA is TGCGCCAGCAGCCTAGACAGGGTTACCTATGGCTACACCTTC. As protein: CASSLDRVTYGYTF.